This is a list of T cell receptor beta chains from one sample in a study of type 1 regulatory T cells. No antigen has been assigned to these receptors. TCRdb recomputed calls from the reads with MiXCR, one row per CDR3 protein. Among roughly 40,000 distinct CDR3 sequences listed, roughly an eighth were seen once. Sequencing was performed on cultured non-Tr1 T cells, either the whole culture or a sorted T cell fraction (not recorded which). Receptors were obtained from a human donor in good health. The CDR3 runs from the conserved cysteine through the conserved F or W. Fields, in order: clone size, D gene, J gene, V gene, CDR3 DNA, CDR3 protein. A D gene is named only where the DNA matches it firmly. Only some rows state a clone size, as once, few, many or a class for expanded clones.

NA TRBD2 TRBJ2-1 TRBV5-1 TGCGCCAGCAGCTTGGCCTTTGGCGGGGGGACCTACAATGAGCAGTTCTTC CASSLAFGGGTYNEQFF
many NA TRBJ2-7 TRBV5-1 TGCGCCAGCAGCGCCCTGGCAGGACTGACCTACGAGCAGTACTTC CASSALAGLTYEQYF
few TRBD1 TRBJ1-1 TRBV30 TGTGCCTGGAGTCGACAGGGGGACCGGACTTTCTTT CAWSRQGDRTFF
few TRBD2 TRBJ2-5 TRBV20-1 TGCAGTGCTAGATCTAGCGGGCAAGAGACCCAGTACTTC CSARSSGQETQYF
many NA TRBJ2-7 TRBV12-3/TRBV12-4 TGTGCCAGCAGTTCGGAAGGGGGAAACGAGCAGTACTTC CASSSEGGNEQYF
many NA TRBJ2-1 TRBV5-1 TGCGCCAGCAGCTTGGTTCCAGGGGGGAATGAGCAGTTCTTC CASSLVPGGNEQFF
NA NA TRBJ2-3 TRBV10-3 TGTGCCGCCCAAAGGTCCGCGGGCACAGATACGCAGTATTTT CAAQRSAGTDTQYF
NA TRBD2 TRBJ2-2 TRBV19 TGTGCCAGCCAGACTAGCGGGATGAACACCGGGGAGCTGTTTTTT CASQTSGMNTGELFF
NA NA TRBJ2-5 TRBV30 TGTGCCTGGAGTGTACTTGAGACCCAGTACTTC CAWSVLETQYF
many TRBD2 TRBJ2-5 TRBV20-1 TGCAGTGCCCGACTAGCGGGAGTTGAGACCCAGTACTTC CSARLAGVETQYF
many NA TRBJ2-7 TRBV12-3/TRBV12-4 TGTGCCAGCAGTTTCCGAGAAATGAGCAACGAGCAGTACTTC CASSFREMSNEQYF
many NA TRBJ1-2 TRBV27 TGTGCCAGCAGTTTATGGCAGGGGAGTGGCTACACCTTC CASSLWQGSGYTF
many TRBD1 TRBJ2-2 TRBV28 TGTGCCAGCACTACAGGGGGCTTAAGAGTCGGGGAGCTGTTTTTT CASTTGGLRVGELFF
many NA TRBJ1-5 TRBV6-1 TGTGCCAGCAGCTTGACAGGACTAAGCAATCAGCCCCAGCATTTT CASSLTGLSNQPQHF
few NA TRBJ1-2 TRBV7-3 TGTGCCAGCAGCTTAAGACCAGACAGCGGCTACACCTTC CASSLRPDSGYTF
many NA TRBJ1-4 TRBV6-1 TGTGCCAGCAGTGAAGCAGGGGACGGGGAAAAACTGTTTTTT CASSEAGDGEKLFF
few NA TRBJ2-2 TRBV20-1 TGCAGTGCCCCTGTGGGGAACACCGGGGAGCTGTTTTTT CSAPVGNTGELFF